The rows below give T cell receptor beta chains drawn from one sample of a study of cytomegalovirus exposure and HLA in healthy donors. Method: immunoSEQ multiplex PCR; TCRdb's copy keeps in-frame clones and lacks some. In total, the table holds 150,000 to 200,000 clones. Input material: PBMCs. The receptors were gathered from an older woman in good health and CMV-seronegative. Both conserved end residues are part of each CDR3. The order of the fields is J gene, V gene, D gene, CDR3 protein, CDR3 DNA. A D gene is named only where the DNA matches it firmly.

j_gene: TRBJ2-5; v_gene: TRBV5-1; d_gene: NA; CDR3aa: CASSFSGSGLETQYF; CDR3nt: TGCGCCAGCAGCTTCTCAGGGTCCGGATTGGAGACCCAGTACTTC
j_gene: TRBJ1-4; v_gene: TRBV4-1; d_gene: NA; CDR3aa: CASSLIRGEKLFF; CDR3nt: TGCGCCAGCAGCCTTATAAGGGGTGAAAAACTGTTTTTT
j_gene: TRBJ1-1; v_gene: TRBV7-2; d_gene: NA; CDR3aa: CASSSHGQGTEAFF; CDR3nt: TGTGCCAGCAGCTCCCACGGCCAGGGCACTGAAGCTTTCTTT
j_gene: TRBJ2-1; v_gene: TRBV27; d_gene: NA; CDR3aa: CASSLEGYPYNEQFF; CDR3nt: TGTGCCAGCAGTTTGGAGGGATACCCCTACAATGAGCAGTTCTTC
j_gene: TRBJ2-7; v_gene: TRBV28; d_gene: NA; CDR3aa: CASSLSGSPYEQYF; CDR3nt: TGTGCCAGCAGTCTCAGTGGTAGCCCCTACGAGCAGTACTTC
j_gene: TRBJ1-1; v_gene: TRBV7-2; d_gene: TRBD1; CDR3aa: CASSQVTGIEAFF; CDR3nt: TGTGCCAGCAGCCAAGTGACAGGGATTGAAGCTTTCTTT
j_gene: TRBJ1-5; v_gene: TRBV4-1; d_gene: TRBD1; CDR3aa: CASSQDSTGDQPQHF; CDR3nt: TGCGCCAGCAGCCAAGATAGCACAGGGGACCAGCCCCAGCATTTT
j_gene: TRBJ2-6; v_gene: TRBV9; d_gene: NA; CDR3aa: CASSVAPAGSGANVLTF; CDR3nt: TGTGCCAGCAGCGTAGCCCCCGCGGGGTCTGGGGCCAACGTCCTGACTTTC
j_gene: TRBJ2-7; v_gene: TRBV11-3; d_gene: NA; CDR3aa: CASSLGEEKYF; CDR3nt: TGTGCCAGCAGCTTAGGGGAGGAAAAGTACTTC
j_gene: TRBJ2-1; v_gene: TRBV5-1; d_gene: TRBD1; CDR3aa: CASSLPVPGQLGDEQFF; CDR3nt: TGCGCCAGCAGCTTACCCGTGCCGGGACAGCTAGGGGATGAGCAGTTCTTC
j_gene: TRBJ1-3; v_gene: TRBV5-5; d_gene: NA; CDR3aa: CASSRNRVSGNTIYF; CDR3nt: TGTGCCAGCAGCAGAAACAGGGTTTCTGGAAACACCATATATTTT
j_gene: TRBJ2-5; v_gene: TRBV6-1; d_gene: TRBD1; CDR3aa: CASTRSGQVGETQYF; CDR3nt: TGTGCCAGCACCAGATCGGGACAGGTCGGGGAGACCCAGTACTTC
j_gene: TRBJ1-5; v_gene: TRBV2; d_gene: NA; CDR3aa: CASKVAVSNQPQHF; CDR3nt: TGTGCCAGCAAAGTGGCGGTGAGCAATCAGCCCCAGCATTTT
j_gene: TRBJ2-1; v_gene: TRBV7-8; d_gene: TRBD2; CDR3aa: CASSLVSLAGIYEQFF; CDR3nt: TGTGCCAGCAGCTTAGTGAGTCTAGCGGGAATTTATGAGCAGTTCTTC
j_gene: TRBJ2-7; v_gene: TRBV5-1; d_gene: NA; CDR3aa: CASTSASSYEQYF; CDR3nt: TGCGCCAGCACTAGCGCAAGCTCCTACGAGCAGTACTTC
j_gene: TRBJ2-1; v_gene: TRBV7-2; d_gene: NA; CDR3aa: CASSGGQGREQFF; CDR3nt: TGTGCCAGCAGCGGAGGGCAGGGACGCGAGCAGTTCTTC
j_gene: TRBJ1-1; v_gene: TRBV18; d_gene: NA; CDR3aa: CASSPWGGTEAFF; CDR3nt: TGTGCCAGCTCACCATGGGGGGGCACTGAAGCTTTCTTT
j_gene: TRBJ2-1; v_gene: TRBV11-2; d_gene: NA; CDR3aa: CASNPSGAYNEQFF; CDR3nt: TGTGCCAGCAACCCATCGGGAGCGTACAATGAGCAGTTCTTC
j_gene: TRBJ1-2; v_gene: TRBV6-1; d_gene: TRBD1; CDR3aa: CASRWDRDNYGYTF; CDR3nt: TGTGCCAGCAGATGGGACAGGGATAACTATGGCTACACCTTC
j_gene: TRBJ2-7; v_gene: TRBV7-2; d_gene: TRBD1; CDR3aa: CASSRDRATYEQYF; CDR3nt: TGTGCCAGCAGCCGGGACAGGGCCACCTACGAGCAGTACTTC
j_gene: TRBJ1-1; v_gene: TRBV7-8; d_gene: NA; CDR3aa: CASSLYQFTGNTEAFF; CDR3nt: TGTGCCAGCAGCTTGTACCAATTCACCGGGAACACTGAAGCTTTCTTT
j_gene: TRBJ2-1; v_gene: TRBV6-5; d_gene: TRBD1; CDR3aa: CASSYSRRGYNEQFF; CDR3nt: TGTGCCAGCAGTTACTCGCGCAGGGGGTACAATGAGCAGTTCTTC
j_gene: TRBJ2-7; v_gene: TRBV29-1; d_gene: TRBD1; CDR3aa: CSVTRTGEGQYF; CDR3nt: TGCAGCGTTACCCGGACAGGGGAGGGGCAGTACTTC
j_gene: TRBJ1-5; v_gene: TRBV13; d_gene: TRBD1; CDR3aa: CASSLGTASNQPQHF; CDR3nt: TGTGCCAGCAGCCTTGGGACAGCAAGCAATCAGCCCCAGCATTTT
j_gene: TRBJ1-3; v_gene: TRBV6-5; d_gene: TRBD1; CDR3aa: CTSSPDRGPGNTIYF; CDR3nt: TGTACCAGCAGTCCAGACAGGGGGCCCGGAAACACCATATATTTT
j_gene: TRBJ2-1; v_gene: TRBV7-2; d_gene: TRBD1; CDR3aa: CASTFQGANLNEQFF; CDR3nt: TGTGCCAGCACCTTTCAGGGGGCGAATCTGAATGAGCAGTTCTTC
j_gene: TRBJ2-7; v_gene: TRBV13; d_gene: NA; CDR3aa: CASSRGMKGHEQYF; CDR3nt: TGTGCCAGCAGCCGCGGGATGAAAGGCCACGAGCAGTACTTC